What follows describes a single T cell receptor beta chain. One end of the junction is discordant with germline, which a read error may explain. This sample is drawn from a study of tumor and adjacent non-tumor tissue in lung cancer. Study-wide context: Patients were aged about 31 to 85, nine to eleven men and 4 to 6 women, stage I to III.

The length of the CDR3 is 12 residues. Germline CDR1 is SEHNR and CDR2 is FQNEAQ (reference sequence). No cell sorting was done before RNA was extracted from the tissue. Distant lung tissue was collected more than 3 cm away from the tumor edge. Three rounds of nested PCR, following a modified ARM-PCR protocol, produced the TCRbeta library. Using its own MiXCR run on the multiplex PCR reads, TCRdb lists one record per CDR3 protein. Of approximately 82,000 distinct CDR3 sequences listed, approximately 82% are singletons. The chain links TRBV7-9 to TRBJ2-3; D is ambiguous. This TCR came from a man between 70 and 80 years old with non-small cell lung cancer. The material sequenced was distant non-tumor lung tissue. Here the CDR3 DNA reads TGTGACAGCAGTTCCCCCCGTGATACGCTGTATTTT. Translating gives CDSSSPRDTLYF.